The rows below give T cell receptor beta chains drawn from one sample of a study of CD8+ T cells in alopecia areata. Clones were read by immunoSEQ multiplex PCR, and TCRdb kept only the in-frame ones, dropping some. The sample has around 180,000 clones, about 65% seen once. The starting material was CD4+ T cells sorted from blood, obtained between weeks 47 and 50, from a patient treated with tofacitinib. These receptor sequences come from a human donor with alopecia areata. CDR3s include the opening cysteine and the closing phenylalanine or tryptophan. D genes are given only for firm matches. Expanded clones get a size class; other rows say once, few or many, or leave the size out.

d_call,j_call,v_call,clone_size,cdr3_nt,cdr3_aa
TRBD1,TRBJ1-2,TRBV9,NA,TGTGCCAGCAGCGTAGAGTCAGGGGGTTCATCGGGCTATGGCTACACCTTC,CASSVESGGSSGYGYTF
NA,TRBJ2-1,TRBV11-2,NA,TGTGCCAGCACTAGGGGACTCCCTGGTTACAATGAGCAGTTCTTC,CASTRGLPGYNEQFF
NA,TRBJ1-2,TRBV25-1,NA,TGTGCCAGCAGTCAGACACTCCTAGGTGAAGATAACTATGGCTACACCTTC,CASSQTLLGEDNYGYTF
TRBD1,TRBJ2-3,TRBV19,NA,TGTGCCAGTACCGTCGGGACAGGGACAGATACGCAGTATTTT,CASTVGTGTDTQYF
NA,TRBJ2-4,TRBV2,NA,TGTGCCAGTAGGGCAGCGGCCAAAAACATTCAGTACTTC,CASRAAAKNIQYF
NA,TRBJ2-3,TRBV20-1,once,TGCAGTACATACAGGACAGATACGCAGTATTTT,CSTYRTDTQYF
NA,TRBJ2-5,TRBV30,NA,TGTGCCTGGAGTGGCCGGCGTGAAGAGACCCAGTACTTC,CAWSGRREETQYF
TRBD2,TRBJ2-5,TRBV29-1,once,TGCAGCGTTGATAGGGCTAGCGGGGACCAAACCAATCAAGAGACCCAGTACTTC,CSVDRASGDQTNQETQYF
TRBD2,TRBJ2-1,TRBV6-6,NA,TGTGCCAGCAGAACTAGCGGGGGTCTCCATGAGCAGTTCTTC,CASRTSGGLHEQFF
NA,TRBJ1-6,TRBV7-6,NA,TGTGCCAGCAGCTTAGCGCAGGACTCACCCCTCCACTTT,CASSLAQDSPLHF
NA,TRBJ2-1,TRBV7-2,NA,TGTGCCAGGAGGAAACTAGTTTTCAATGAGCAGTTCTTC,CARRKLVFNEQFF
NA,TRBJ2-5,TRBV20-1,NA,TGCAGTGCTAGAGAGTTGGAGACCCAGTACTTC,CSARELETQYF
TRBD1,TRBJ1-2,TRBV30,once,TGTGCCTGGAGGAAGGGACAGGGCGACTATGGCTACACCTTC,CAWRKGQGDYGYTF
NA,TRBJ1-1,TRBV5-4,NA,TGTGCCAGCAGGCCTAATCTGAACACTGAAGCTTTCTTT,CASRPNLNTEAFF
NA,TRBJ1-2,TRBV30,NA,TGTGCCAGCGGTTATACTAGCTATGGCTACACCTTC,CASGYTSYGYTF
NA,TRBJ2-7,TRBV4-1,NA,TGCGCCAGCAGAGGAGGCCCAGACTACGAGCAGTACTTC,CASRGGPDYEQYF
NA,TRBJ2-4,TRBV2,NA,TGTGCCAGCAGTTGGGGCAAGGGGAGCATTCAGTACTTC,CASSWGKGSIQYF
NA,TRBJ2-5,TRBV2,NA,TGTGCCAGCAGTGTAAACGGAGCAGAGACCCAGTACTTC,CASSVNGAETQYF
TRBD1,TRBJ2-2,TRBV7-3,NA,TGTGCCAGCAGCCCGGGGGACAGGGTCGCCGGGGAGCTGTTTTTT,CASSPGDRVAGELFF
NA,TRBJ2-5,TRBV5-1,NA,TGCGCCAGCAGCATAGATAAGGAAGGGACCCAGTACTTC,CASSIDKEGTQYF
TRBD1,TRBJ2-2,TRBV29-1,NA,TGCAGCGCCGGGACAGGGAACACCGGGGAGCTGTTTTTT,CSAGTGNTGELFF
NA,TRBJ2-5,TRBV11-2,few,TGTGCCAGCAGCTTAGGGGGGGCAGAGACCCAGTACTTC,CASSLGGAETQYF
TRBD1,TRBJ2-2,TRBV29-1,few,TGCAGCGTACCGGGACAGACGAACACCGGGGAGCTGTTTTTT,CSVPGQTNTGELFF
NA,TRBJ2-1,TRBV4-3,NA,TGCGCCAGCAGCCAAGAGACAGCAAGTGAGTTCTTC,CASSQETASEFF
NA,TRBJ1-2,TRBV20-1,NA,TGCAGTATCTATGAGGGTGGCTACACCTTC,CSIYEGGYTF
TRBD1,TRBJ1-2,TRBV6-1,NA,TGTGCCAGCAGTCCTACCGGGACAGGGACTGGCTACACCTTC,CASSPTGTGTGYTF
NA,TRBJ2-1,TRBV6-5,NA,TGTGCCAGCAGTTACTCAGGTCCTCAGGTTGGGAATGAGCAGTTCTTC,CASSYSGPQVGNEQFF
TRBD1,TRBJ2-2,TRBV4-3,NA,TGCGCCAGCAGCCAAGGGACAGGGGTGACCGGGGAGCTGTTTTTT,CASSQGTGVTGELFF
TRBD1,TRBJ1-5,TRBV28,many,TGTGCCAGCAGTTCCTCCGGGACAGGGTACCAGCCCCAGCATTTT,CASSSSGTGYQPQHF
NA,TRBJ2-1,TRBV27,NA,TGTGCCAGCAGCTCTTTGGGGGGGGCGGATGAGCAGTTCTTC,CASSSLGGADEQFF
TRBD1,TRBJ2-3,TRBV2,once,TGTGCCAGCAGTCAGGGGGTAGATACGCAGTATTTT,CASSQGVDTQYF
NA,TRBJ2-6,TRBV29-1,NA,TGCAGCGTGGCACGATCAAAGGGGGACTCTGGGGCCAACGTCCTGACTTTC,CSVARSKGDSGANVLTF
NA,TRBJ1-2,TRBV9,NA,TGTGCCAGCAGCGGGGCCGGATCAGGGACTACGGGCTACACCTTC,CASSGAGSGTTGYTF
NA,TRBJ1-2,TRBV28,NA,TGTGCCAGCAGTTTACAGAACTATGGCTACACCTTC,CASSLQNYGYTF
NA,TRBJ1-2,TRBV15,NA,TGTGCCACCAGCTCTGGATTAGACGATGGCTGCACCTTC,CATSSGLDDGCTF
NA,TRBJ2-1,TRBV11-2,NA,TGTGCCAGCAGCTTAGATAGGGGGACGTACAATGAGCAGTTCTTC,CASSLDRGTYNEQFF
NA,TRBJ1-5,TRBV27,NA,TGTGCCAGCAGTTTATCACTCGGAGGGGATCAGCCCCAGCATTTT,CASSLSLGGDQPQHF
NA,TRBJ2-7,TRBV7-6,NA,TGTGCCAGCAGCTTGTCAGGACGGTCGAGCTCCTACGAGCAGTACTTC,CASSLSGRSSSYEQYF
TRBD1,TRBJ1-5,TRBV2,NA,TGTGCCAGCAGCCGTTGGGTCGGGACAGGGTCTTTGGGCAATCAGCCCCAGCATTTT,CASSRWVGTGSLGNQPQHF
NA,TRBJ2-6,TRBV5-1,NA,TGCGCCAGCAGCTTGACAGGGTCGGACGTCCTGACTTTC,CASSLTGSDVLTF
NA,TRBJ1-1,TRBV29-1,NA,TGCAGCGCTGGGCGCCAGGGCGGTACTGAAGCTTTCTTT,CSAGRQGGTEAFF
NA,TRBJ1-2,TRBV30,NA,TGTGCCTGGAGAGCCGAAGCTAACTATGGCTACACCTTC,CAWRAEANYGYTF
NA,TRBJ1-6,TRBV5-6,NA,TGTGCCAGCAGCTTTCCTCGGGGCAGGAATTCACCCCTCCACTTT,CASSFPRGRNSPLHF